A selection of T cell receptor beta chains follows, all from one sample in a study of blood T cell repertoires in COVID-19. Assay used: immunoSEQ multiplex PCR; TCRdb lists only in-frame clones, some missing. Of 200,000 to 250,000 clones in the sample, 70% to 90% were seen once. The specimen was PBMCs or T cells enriched from blood (not recorded which). Receptor source: a woman aged 45 to 65 with acute COVID-19. CDR3s include the opening cysteine and the closing phenylalanine or tryptophan.

CDR3 | J | V
CASRPRVNEQFF | TRBJ2-1 | TRBV12-3/TRBV12-4
CASQGGSGGNEQFF | TRBJ2-1 | TRBV5-1
CASTIPTGYSNQPQHF | TRBJ1-5 | TRBV19
CASSKDHGVLPYEQYF | TRBJ2-7 | TRBV4-3
CASSLSPGTEAFF | TRBJ1-1 | TRBV11-3
CASSYLGRSNTEAFF | TRBJ1-1 | TRBV6-5
CASSLSRDSEAFF | TRBJ1-1 | TRBV5-8
CASSYSGDRGVETQYF | TRBJ2-5 | TRBV6-2/TRBV6-3
CATSPLTGSTEAFF | TRBJ1-1 | TRBV15
CASWSSGATNEKLFF | TRBJ1-4 | TRBV27
CASRTGTGELFF | TRBJ2-2 | TRBV6-5
CATSRMGGGVADTQYF | TRBJ2-3 | TRBV15
CASSPSQRGVGNTQYF | TRBJ2-3 | TRBV9
CSGGRGSYNEQFF | TRBJ2-1 | TRBV29-1
CASSRTRDRAGGYTF | TRBJ1-2 | TRBV7-2
CASTLTGSGKLFF | TRBJ1-4 | TRBV2
CASSGGGQGYSPLHF | TRBJ1-6 | TRBV9
CASSLGIRFSGANVLTF | TRBJ2-6 | TRBV7-2
CASSYRGSYEQYF | TRBJ2-7 | TRBV5-8
CASRFGQLNTEAFF | TRBJ1-1 | TRBV6-5
CATAVEIRTEAFF | TRBJ1-1 | TRBV19
CASSFRDSYNEQFF | TRBJ2-1 | TRBV3-1/TRBV3-2
CAWSDTGTYGYTF | TRBJ1-2 | TRBV30
CASSPGPGDYGYTF | TRBJ1-2 | TRBV18